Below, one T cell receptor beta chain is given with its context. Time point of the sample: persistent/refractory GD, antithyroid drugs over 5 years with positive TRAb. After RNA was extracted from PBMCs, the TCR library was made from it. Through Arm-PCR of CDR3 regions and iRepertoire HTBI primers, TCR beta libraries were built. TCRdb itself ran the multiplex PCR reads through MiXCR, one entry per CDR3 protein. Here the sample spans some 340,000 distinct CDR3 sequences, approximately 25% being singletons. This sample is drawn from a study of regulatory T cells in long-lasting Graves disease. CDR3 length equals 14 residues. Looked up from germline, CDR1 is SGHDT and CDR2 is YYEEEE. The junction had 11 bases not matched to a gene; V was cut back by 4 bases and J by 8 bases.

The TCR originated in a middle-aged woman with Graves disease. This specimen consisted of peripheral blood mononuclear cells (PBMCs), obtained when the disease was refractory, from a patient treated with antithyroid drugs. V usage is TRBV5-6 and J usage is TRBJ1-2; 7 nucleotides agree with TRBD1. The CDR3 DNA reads TGTGCCAGCAGCCCCGCGGCAGGGGGTGAAGGCTACACCTTC. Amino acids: CASSPAAGGEGYTF.